Sequencing of this T cell receptor (beta chain) was carried out in a study of blood T cell repertoires in COVID-19. Authors' processing steps: Amplification from reference gene primers served as the basis for estimated nucleated cell counts. Assay: immunoSEQ multiplex PCR; the TCRdb copy retains only in-frame clones and omits some. From that table come the V and J calls and clone size; the DNA was used to work out D and trimming. Among 540,000 or so clones listed, 70% to 90% were seen once. Trimming removed 4 bases from V and 6 bases from J, with 14 bases in between. Germline V gene data show CDR1 as SGDLS and CDR2 as YYNGEE. This CDR3 is built from 13 residues.

The chain is built from TRBV9 and TRBJ2-7; a possible D gene is TRBD1 (6 bases). The sample was peripheral blood. The source is a woman between 45 and 60 years old with COVID-19, enrolled during active disease. In DNA form, the CDR3 reads TGTGCCAGCAGCTCCGACAGGCCTTTCGAGCAGTACTTC. Encoded protein: CASSSDRPFEQYF. Variable domain in full (rest from reference TRBV9 and TRBJ2-7): DSGVTQTPKHLITATGQRVTLRCSPRSGDLSVYWYQQSLDQGLQFLIQYYNGEERAKGNILERFSAQQFPDLHSELNLSSLELGDSALYFCASSSDRPFEQYFGPGTRLTVT.